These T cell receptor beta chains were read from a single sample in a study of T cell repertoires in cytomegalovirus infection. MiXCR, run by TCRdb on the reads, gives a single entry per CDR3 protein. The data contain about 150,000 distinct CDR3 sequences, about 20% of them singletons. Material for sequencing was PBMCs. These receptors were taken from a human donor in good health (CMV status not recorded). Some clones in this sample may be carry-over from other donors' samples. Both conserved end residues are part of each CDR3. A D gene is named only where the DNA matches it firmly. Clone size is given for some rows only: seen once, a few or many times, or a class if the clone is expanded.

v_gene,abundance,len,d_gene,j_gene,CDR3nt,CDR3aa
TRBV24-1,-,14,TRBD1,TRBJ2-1,TGTGCCACCAAGGGGCAGGGGGCTGGCAATGAGCAGTTCTTC,CATKGQGAGNEQFF
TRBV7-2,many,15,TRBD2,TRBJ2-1,TGTGCCAGCAGCTTAGGGACTAGCGGGAGAGATGAGCAGTTCTTC,CASSLGTSGRDEQFF
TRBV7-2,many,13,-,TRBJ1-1,TGTGCCAGCAGCCGCACAGGGAACACTGAAGCTTTCTTT,CASSRTGNTEAFF
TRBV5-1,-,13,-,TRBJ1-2,TGCGCCAGCAGCAAGGACCCCATGGGTGGCTACACCTTC,CASSKDPMGGYTF
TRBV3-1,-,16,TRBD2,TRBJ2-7,TGTGCCAGCAGCCAAGAATCGGGACTAGCGTCCTACGAGCAGTACTTC,CASSQESGLASYEQYF
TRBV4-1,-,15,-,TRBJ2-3,TGCGCCAGCAGCGATTCATTGCGGGAAACAGATACGCAGTATTTT,CASSDSLRETDTQYF
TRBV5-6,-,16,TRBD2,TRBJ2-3,TGTGCCAGCAGCTTAGGACTAGCGGGAGTTGAGGATACGCAGTATTTT,CASSLGLAGVEDTQYF
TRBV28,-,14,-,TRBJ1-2,TGTGCCAGCAGTTTCCACCGAGGGGTCTATGGCTACACCTTC,CASSFHRGVYGYTF
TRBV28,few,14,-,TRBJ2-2,TGTGCCAGCAGTCCGCAGGGGTCTCAAGGGGAGCTGTTTTTT,CASSPQGSQGELFF
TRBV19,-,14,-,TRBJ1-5,TGTGCCAGTAGATTTGGACAGCCCAATCAGCCCCAGCATTTT,CASRFGQPNQPQHF
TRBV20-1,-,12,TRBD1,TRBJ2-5,TGCAGTGTCCTGGACAGGGTTGAGACCCAGTACTTC,CSVLDRVETQYF
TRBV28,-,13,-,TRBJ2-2,TGTGCCAGCAGTTTTCAACCTTCCGGGGAGCTGTTTTTT,CASSFQPSGELFF
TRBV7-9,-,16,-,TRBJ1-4,TGTGCCAGCAGCTTAAGGGGTCCTATTACAAATGAAAAACTGTTTTTT,CASSLRGPITNEKLFF
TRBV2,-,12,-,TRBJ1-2,TGTGCCAGCAGGCAAGACAGGCACGGCTACACCTTC,CASRQDRHGYTF
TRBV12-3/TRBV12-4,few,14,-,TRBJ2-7,TGTGCCAGCACGTCGCAGAGGAGCTCCTACGAGCAGTACTTC,CASTSQRSSYEQYF
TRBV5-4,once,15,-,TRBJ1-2,TGTGCCAGCAGCTTCATGGCAGGCCTAGGGGATGGCTACACCTTC,CASSFMAGLGDGYTF
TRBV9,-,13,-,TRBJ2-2,TGTGCCAGCAGCGTAGACGGAGGCCGGGAGCTGTTTTTT,CASSVDGGRELFF
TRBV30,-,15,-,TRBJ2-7,TGTGCCTGCGGGACCGCCGTCGGGATTAAATACGAGCAGTACTTC,CACGTAVGIKYEQYF
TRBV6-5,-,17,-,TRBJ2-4,TGTGCCAGCAGCCCCACAGGGGAGGGAGTAGCCAAAAACATTCAGTACTTC,CASSPTGEGVAKNIQYF
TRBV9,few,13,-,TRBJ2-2,TGTGCCAGCAGCGTAGATTTGTCCGGGGAGCTGTTTTTT,CASSVDLSGELFF
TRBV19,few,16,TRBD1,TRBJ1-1,TGTGCCAGTAGTATACTCCCGACAGGGATGAACACTGAAGCTTTCTTT,CASSILPTGMNTEAFF
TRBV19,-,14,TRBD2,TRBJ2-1,TGTGCCAGTAGTATAATAGCGGGAGCTGATGAGCAGTTCTTC,CASSIIAGADEQFF
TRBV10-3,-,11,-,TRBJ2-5,TGTGCCGCTGGACAGCAAGAGACCCAGTACTTC,CAAGQQETQYF
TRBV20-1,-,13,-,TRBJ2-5,TGCAGTGCCGTCCGAAAGGGGACGGAGACCCAGTACTTC,CSAVRKGTETQYF
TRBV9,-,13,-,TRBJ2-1,TGTGCCAGCAGCGTAGGTCAGCAATTTGAGCAGTTCTTC,CASSVGQQFEQFF
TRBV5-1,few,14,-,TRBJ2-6,TGCGCCAGCAGCTTGGGAGACGGGGCCAACGTCCTGACTTTC,CASSLGDGANVLTF
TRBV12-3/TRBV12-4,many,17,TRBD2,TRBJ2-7,TGTGCCAGCAGTCCCGGAACGGGACTAGCGGGAGACTACGAGCAGTACTTC,CASSPGTGLAGDYEQYF
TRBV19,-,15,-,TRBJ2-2,TGTGCCAGTAGTCCATCCGGGACCGCGGGGGGGGAGCTGTTTTTT,CASSPSGTAGGELFF
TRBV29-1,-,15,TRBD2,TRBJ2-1,TGCAGCGTTGGTGAGGGAGGGCGCTCCTACAATGAGCAGTTCTTC,CSVGEGGRSYNEQFF
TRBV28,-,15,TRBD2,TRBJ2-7,TGTGCCATACAAGGACAGACTAGCGGAGTCGACGAGCAGTACTTC,CAIQGQTSGVDEQYF
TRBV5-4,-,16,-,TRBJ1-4,TGTGCCAGCAGCTCAAGTCCTCAGGGGCCTAATGAAAAACTGTTTTTT,CASSSSPQGPNEKLFF
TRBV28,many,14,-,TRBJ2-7,TGTGCCAGCAGTTTGCAGGGACGGACCTACGAGCAGTACTTC,CASSLQGRTYEQYF
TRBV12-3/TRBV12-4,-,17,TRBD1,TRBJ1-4,TGTGCCAGCAGTCCCCGGGACAGGGGGCGGCCCAATGAAAAACTGTTTTTT,CASSPRDRGRPNEKLFF
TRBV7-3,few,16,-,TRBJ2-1,TGTGCCAGCAGCTTATTTGCGGGGAACTCCTACAATGAGCAGTTCTTC,CASSLFAGNSYNEQFF
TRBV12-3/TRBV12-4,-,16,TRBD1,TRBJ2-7,TGTGCCAGCTGCCCCTTTGAGGGACAGGGGTTATACGAGCAGTACTTC,CASCPFEGQGLYEQYF
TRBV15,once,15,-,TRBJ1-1,TGTGCCACCAGCAGGAGGCAGGGGCCGAACACTGAAGCTTTCTTT,CATSRRQGPNTEAFF
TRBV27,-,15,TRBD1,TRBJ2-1,TGTGCCAGCAGTTTATCGAGGGACAGGGGGCGAGAGCAGTTCTTC,CASSLSRDRGREQFF
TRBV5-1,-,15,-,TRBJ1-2,TGCGCCAGCAGCTTGGCCGGGTCTGATAACTATGGCTACACCTTC,CASSLAGSDNYGYTF
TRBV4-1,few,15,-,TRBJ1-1,TGCGCCAGCAGCCAGCCGACGGCCCAGAACACTGAAGCTTTCTTT,CASSQPTAQNTEAFF
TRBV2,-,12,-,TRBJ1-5,TGTGCCAGCAGTGAAGGTGTTCAGCCCCAGCATTTT,CASSEGVQPQHF
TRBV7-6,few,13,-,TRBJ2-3,TGTGCCAGCAGCTTAGCTGTGTGGGATACGCAGTATTTT,CASSLAVWDTQYF
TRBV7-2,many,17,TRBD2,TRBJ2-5,TGTGCCAGCAGCTTAGGAGATTCCAGCGGGGGGCAAGAGACCCAGTACTTC,CASSLGDSSGGQETQYF
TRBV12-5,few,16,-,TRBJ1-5,TGTGCTAGTGGTTTGGTAGTGGGGAATGGCAATCAGCCCCAGCATTTT,CASGLVVGNGNQPQHF
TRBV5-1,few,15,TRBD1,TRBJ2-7,TGCGCCAGCAGCTTCATTCCGGGACAGACCTACGAGCAGTACTTC,CASSFIPGQTYEQYF
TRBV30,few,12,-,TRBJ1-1,TGTGCCTGGAGTGTACAGCCCGCTGAAGCTTTCTTT,CAWSVQPAEAFF
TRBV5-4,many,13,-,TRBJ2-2,TGTGCCAGCAGCTTGGTGGACACCGGGGAGCTGTTTTTT,CASSLVDTGELFF
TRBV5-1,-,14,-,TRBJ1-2,TGCGCCAGCAGCGCCCCTCGACGGGGCTATGGCTACACCTTC,CASSAPRRGYGYTF
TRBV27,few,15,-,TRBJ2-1,TGTGCCAGCAGTTTATATAGGGGGACGAGCAATGAGCAGTTCTTC,CASSLYRGTSNEQFF
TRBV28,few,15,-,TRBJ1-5,TGTGCCAGCAGTAGCCCTACAGGAGGAAATCAGCCCCAGCATTTT,CASSSPTGGNQPQHF
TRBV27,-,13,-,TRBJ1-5,TGTGCCAGCAGTTTGAGGGAAGATCAGCCCCAGCATTTT,CASSLREDQPQHF
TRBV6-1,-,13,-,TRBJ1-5,TGTGCCAGCAGTGAAACTATAAATCAGCCCCAGCATTTT,CASSETINQPQHF
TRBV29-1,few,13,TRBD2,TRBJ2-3,TGCAGCGTTGGTGGGAGGGCCGGGGATACGCAGTATTTT,CSVGGRAGDTQYF